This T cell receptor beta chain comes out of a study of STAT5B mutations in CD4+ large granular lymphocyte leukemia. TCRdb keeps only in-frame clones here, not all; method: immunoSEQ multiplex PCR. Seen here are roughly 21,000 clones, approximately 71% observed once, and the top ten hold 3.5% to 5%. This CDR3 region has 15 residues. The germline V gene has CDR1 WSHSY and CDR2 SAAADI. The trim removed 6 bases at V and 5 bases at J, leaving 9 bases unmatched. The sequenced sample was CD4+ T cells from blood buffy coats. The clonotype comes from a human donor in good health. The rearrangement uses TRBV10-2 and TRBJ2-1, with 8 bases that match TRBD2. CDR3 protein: CASSPGVAGNNEQFF. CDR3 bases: TGCGCCAGCAGCCCAGGGGTAGCGGGAAACAATGAGCAGTTCTTC.